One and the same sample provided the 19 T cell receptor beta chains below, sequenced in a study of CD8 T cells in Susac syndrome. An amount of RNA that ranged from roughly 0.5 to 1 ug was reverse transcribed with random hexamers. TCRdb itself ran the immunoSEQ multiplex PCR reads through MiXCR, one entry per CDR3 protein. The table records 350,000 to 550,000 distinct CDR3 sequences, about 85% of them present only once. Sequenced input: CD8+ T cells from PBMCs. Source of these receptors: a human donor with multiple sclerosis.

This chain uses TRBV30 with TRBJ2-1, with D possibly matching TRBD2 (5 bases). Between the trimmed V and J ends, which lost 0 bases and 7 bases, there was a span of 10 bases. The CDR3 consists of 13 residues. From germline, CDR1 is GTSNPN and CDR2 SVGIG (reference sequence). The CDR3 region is CAWSVRGPNEQFF. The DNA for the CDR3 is TGTGCCTGGAGTGTCCGAGGGCCGAATGAGCAGTTCTTC.

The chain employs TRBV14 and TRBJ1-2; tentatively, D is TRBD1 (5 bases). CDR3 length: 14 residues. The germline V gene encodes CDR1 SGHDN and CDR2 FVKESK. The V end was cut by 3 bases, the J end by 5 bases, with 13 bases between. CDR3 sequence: CASSHGGVLYGYTF. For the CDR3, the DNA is TGTGCCAGCAGCCATGGGGGGGTCCTGTATGGCTACACCTTC.

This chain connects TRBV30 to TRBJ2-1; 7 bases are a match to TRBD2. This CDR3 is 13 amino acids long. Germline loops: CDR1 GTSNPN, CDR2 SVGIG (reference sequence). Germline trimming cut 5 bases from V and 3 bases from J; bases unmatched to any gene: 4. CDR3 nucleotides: TGTGCCTGGGTGAGCGGGGTCTACAATGAGCAGTTCTTC. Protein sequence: CAWVSGVYNEQFF.

CDR3 coding DNA: TGTGCCAGCAGTTACTCGTCCCTAAGGGGAAGCTCCTACAATGAGCAGTTCTTC. Amino acids: CASSYSSLRGSSYNEQFF. V and J are TRBV6-5 and TRBJ2-1; D possibly corresponds to TRBD1 (5 bases). V was cut by 0 bases and J by 0 bases, with 15 bases left in between. Looked up from germline, CDR1 is MNHEY and CDR2 is SVGAGI. This CDR3 region has 18 residues.

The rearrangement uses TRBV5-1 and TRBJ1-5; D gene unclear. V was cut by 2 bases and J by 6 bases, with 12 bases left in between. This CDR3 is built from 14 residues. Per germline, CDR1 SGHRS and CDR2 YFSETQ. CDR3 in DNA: TGCGCCAGCAGCTTCGACTCGGAGACTCAGCCCCAGCATTTT. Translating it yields CASSFDSETQPQHF.

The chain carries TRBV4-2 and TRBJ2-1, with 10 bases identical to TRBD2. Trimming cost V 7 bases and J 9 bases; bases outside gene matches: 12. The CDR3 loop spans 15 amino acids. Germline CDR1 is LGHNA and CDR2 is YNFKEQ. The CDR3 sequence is CASTGGLAPDGEQFF. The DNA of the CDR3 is TGTGCCAGCACCGGGGGACTAGCGCCGGACGGTGAGCAGTTCTTC.

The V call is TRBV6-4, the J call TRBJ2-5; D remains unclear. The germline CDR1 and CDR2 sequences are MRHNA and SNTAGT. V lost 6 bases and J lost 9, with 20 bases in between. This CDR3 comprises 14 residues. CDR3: CASSLTPDGSAQYF. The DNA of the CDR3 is TGTGCCAGCAGCCTGACTCCCGACGGAAGTGCCCAGTACTTC.

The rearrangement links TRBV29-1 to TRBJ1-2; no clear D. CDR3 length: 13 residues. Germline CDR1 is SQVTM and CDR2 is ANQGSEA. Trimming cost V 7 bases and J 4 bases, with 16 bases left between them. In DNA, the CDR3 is TGCAGCGGAACAGACGGCGTGACCTATGGCTACACCTTC. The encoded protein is CSGTDGVTYGYTF. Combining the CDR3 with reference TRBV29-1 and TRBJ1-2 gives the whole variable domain SAVISQKPSRDICQRGTSLTIQCQVDSQVTMMFWYRQQPGQSLTLIATANQGSEATYESGFVIDKFPISRPNLTFSTLTVSNMSPEDSSIYLCSGTDGVTYGYTFGSGTRLTVV.

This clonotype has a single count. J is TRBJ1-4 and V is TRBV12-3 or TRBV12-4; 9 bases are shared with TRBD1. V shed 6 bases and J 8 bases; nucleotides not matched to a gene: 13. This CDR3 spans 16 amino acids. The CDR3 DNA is TGTGCCAGCAGCGGTCCCGGGACAGGGTCGCGGGAAAAACTGTTTTTT. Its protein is CASSGPGTGSREKLFF.

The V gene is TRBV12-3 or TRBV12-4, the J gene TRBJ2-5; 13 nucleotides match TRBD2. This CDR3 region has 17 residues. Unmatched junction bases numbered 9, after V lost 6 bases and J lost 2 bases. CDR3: CASSPMTSGGLQETQYF. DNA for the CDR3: TGTGCCAGCAGCCCCATGACTAGCGGGGGGCTTCAAGAGACCCAGTACTTC.

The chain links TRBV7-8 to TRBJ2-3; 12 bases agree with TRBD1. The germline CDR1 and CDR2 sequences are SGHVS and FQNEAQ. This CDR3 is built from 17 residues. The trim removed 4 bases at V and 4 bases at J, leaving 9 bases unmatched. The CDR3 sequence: CASSSTTRDRGPDTQYF. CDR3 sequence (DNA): TGTGCCAGCAGCTCGACCACCCGGGACAGGGGGCCAGATACGCAGTATTTT.

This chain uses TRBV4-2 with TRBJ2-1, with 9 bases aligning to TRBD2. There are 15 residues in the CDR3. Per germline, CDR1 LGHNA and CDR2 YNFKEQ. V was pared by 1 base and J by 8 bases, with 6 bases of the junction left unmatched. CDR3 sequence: CASSQVSSGAHEQFF. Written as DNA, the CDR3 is TGTGCCAGCAGCCAAGTGTCTAGCGGGGCCCATGAGCAGTTCTTC.

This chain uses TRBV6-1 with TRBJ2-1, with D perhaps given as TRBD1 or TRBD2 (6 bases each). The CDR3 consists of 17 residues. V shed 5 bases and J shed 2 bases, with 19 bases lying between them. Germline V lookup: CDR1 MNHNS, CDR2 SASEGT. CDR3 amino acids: CASSPGKGDLPYNEQFF. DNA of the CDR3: TGTGCCAGCAGTCCCGGGAAGGGGGACTTACCCTACAATGAGCAGTTCTTC.

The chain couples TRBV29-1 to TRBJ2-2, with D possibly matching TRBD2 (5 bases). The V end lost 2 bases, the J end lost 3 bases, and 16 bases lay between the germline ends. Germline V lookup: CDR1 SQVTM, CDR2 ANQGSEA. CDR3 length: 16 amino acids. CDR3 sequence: CSVEQYTGFDTGELFF. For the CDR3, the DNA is TGCAGCGTTGAACAGTATACGGGATTCGACACCGGGGAGCTGTTTTTT.

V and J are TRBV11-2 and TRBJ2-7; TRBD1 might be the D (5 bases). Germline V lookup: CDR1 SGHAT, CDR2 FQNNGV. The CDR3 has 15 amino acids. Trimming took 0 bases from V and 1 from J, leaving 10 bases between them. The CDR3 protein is CASSLEIHRSYEQYF. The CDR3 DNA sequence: TGTGCCAGCAGCTTAGAAATTCACAGGTCCTACGAGCAGTACTTC.

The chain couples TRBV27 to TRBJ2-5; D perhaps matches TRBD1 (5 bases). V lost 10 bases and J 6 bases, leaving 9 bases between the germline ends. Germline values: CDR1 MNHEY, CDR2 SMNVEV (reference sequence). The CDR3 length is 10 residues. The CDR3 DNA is TGTGCCACAGGGCTGAAGACCCAGTACTTC. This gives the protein CATGLKTQYF.

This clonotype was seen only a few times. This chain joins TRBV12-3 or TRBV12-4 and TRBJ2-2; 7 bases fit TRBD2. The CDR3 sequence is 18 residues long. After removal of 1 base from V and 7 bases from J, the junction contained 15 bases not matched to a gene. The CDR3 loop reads CASSLVLAAGRKVGELFF. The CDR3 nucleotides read TGTGCCAGCAGTTTAGTTTTGGCAGCGGGAAGAAAGGTCGGGGAGCTGTTTTTT.

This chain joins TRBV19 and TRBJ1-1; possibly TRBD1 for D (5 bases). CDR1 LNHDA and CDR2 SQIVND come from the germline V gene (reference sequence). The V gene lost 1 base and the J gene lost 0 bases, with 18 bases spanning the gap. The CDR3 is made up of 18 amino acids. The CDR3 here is CASSIGVPGPVLNTEAFF. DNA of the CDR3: TGTGCCAGTAGTATAGGGGTTCCAGGGCCCGTCTTGAACACTGAAGCTTTCTTT.

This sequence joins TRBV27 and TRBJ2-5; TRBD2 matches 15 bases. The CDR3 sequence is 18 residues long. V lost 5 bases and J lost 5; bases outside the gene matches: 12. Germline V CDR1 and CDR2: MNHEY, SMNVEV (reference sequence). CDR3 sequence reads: CASSASGTSGRSGETQYF. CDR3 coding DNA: TGTGCCAGCAGTGCATCCGGGACTAGCGGGAGGTCCGGGGAGACCCAGTACTTC.